This TCR beta chain was identified during a study of blood T cells in healthy people across ages (dated by TCRdb to between 2015 and 2016). In the study overall: In model experiments, roughly one uniquely barcoded TCR beta cDNA molecule per two T cells was captured by template switching. Four age groups were formed from the donors: young (average roughly 15 years), middle-aged (just under 40), aged (roughly 56) and long-lived (less than 85). Two additional independent replicas of 1 million unique cDNA reads from the same blood draw were analyzed for two donors (one aged 18 to 29 and one aged 80 or older). Using deep sequencing normalized with unique cDNA molecular identifiers, the study measured how TCR beta repertoire diversity changes with age. To avoid experimental bias, donors of different ages were distributed randomly across sequencing lanes. Results and caveats for the whole study, not just this receptor: Compared with the aged group, more naive CD4+ T cells, fewer expanded clones and increased TCR diversity were shown by the long-lived group, suggesting age selection. Estimates of total diversity from one million sequenced T cells were regarded as lower bounds and underestimates. Conclusive comparison of naive and antigen-experienced compartments was prevented by the profiling of bulk unsorted PBMCs. Observed TCR beta diversity per million T cells fell roughly linearly with age, and a significant reduction was already apparent by age about 36. The CMV infection status of donors was not known, potentially confounding age-related changes in expanded clonotypes. Observed TCR beta diversity correlated strongly with the percentage of naive T cells measured by flow cytometry.

Deletion took 2 bases off V and 3 bases off J, with a span of 10 bases between the germline ends. In the germline V gene, CDR1 corresponds to KGHDR and CDR2 to SFDVKD. Including the terminal cysteine and phenylalanine, the CDR3 comprises 14 residues. Here the CDR3 DNA is all that survives: 42 bases in frame from base 1. The library was obtained by 5' RACE. The instrument was an Illumina HiSeq 2500. A second PCR of roughly 6 to 11 cycles was run with a J-beta primer mix and a sample-barcoded 5' primer. A unique molecular identifier was introduced onto each TCR beta cDNA molecule by a template-switch 5' adaptor carrying 12 random nucleotides. Each sample yielded at least 3 million CDR3-containing paired-end reads. The Mint cDNA synthesis kit, primed by a TRBC-specific oligonucleotide, was used to synthesize first-strand cDNA from all RNA. After uracil-DNA glycosylase treatment, a first 18-cycle PCR used universal primers M1SS and BC2_uni_R on all cDNA. Turning to the authors' computational methods: Normalization of each sample was performed by random selection of 1 million high-quality reads, each carrying a distinct molecular identifier. Instead of being binned into consensus sequences, reads that shared molecular identifiers were thrown out. MiTCR, set to a Q25 quality threshold and the strictest error-elimination algorithm, was used for CDR3 identification, clonotype clustering and error correction. Lower-bound total TCR beta diversity was estimated with a nonparametric unseen species model using Euler transformation. TCRdb ran its own pipeline on the public reads, namely fastp trimming at Q25 and MiXCR clone calling, and kept in-frame beta chains. Rows are combined by CDR3 protein, so each entry shows the most common genes and DNA. Here the V and J calls rest on TCRdb's processing, not on the authors' analysis. The sample profile shows 1.5 million to 1.9 million distinct CDR3 sequences; 35% to 45% of them were found once. Over 3.5% of the sample is in the top ten clones.

Donors were approximately 42 systemically healthy Caucasian individuals from Russia aged roughly 6 to 100 years. Ten milliliters of peripheral blood were drawn from each donor into EDTA-treated Vacutainer tubes. Ficoll-Paque density-gradient centrifugation was used to isolate PBMCs, with at least 6 million obtained per sample. Trizol reagent was used to extract total RNA from PBMCs, with at least 5.5 micrograms per sample. Naive CD45RAhigh/CD27high T cell percentages were measured by flow cytometry on a PBMC aliquot from every donor. The table lists this clonotype with a few counts. It lacks a known antigen. No per-base quality is available; no much larger clone lies one base away.

The chain is made from TRBV24-1 and TRBJ2-7, with the D segment identity uncertain. This TCR came from a woman aged 18-29 years in good health. Sequencing used blood. The nucleotide sequence reads TGTGCCACCAGTGATTCCCGGATCAACTACGAGCAGTACTTC. Its translation is CATSDSRINYEQYF.